The rows below give T cell receptor beta chains drawn from one sample of a study of blood T cell repertoires in COVID-19. Measured with immunoSEQ multiplex PCR; TCRdb has only the in-frame clones, and not every one. The table lists approximately 80,000 clones, around three quarters of them singletons. Sequenced material: peripheral blood. The receptors derive from a man aged 45-60 years with active or convalescent COVID-19. The CDR3 runs from the conserved cysteine through the conserved F or W. The order of the fields is J gene, clone size, D gene, V gene, CDR3 protein, CDR3 DNA. D genes are given only for firm matches. A row's size may be missing; if present it is once, few, many or a size class.

J gene: TRBJ1-5; clone size: once; D gene: NA; V gene: TRBV5-8; CDR3 protein: CASNPRGPQHF; CDR3 DNA: TGTGCCAGCAACCCTAGGGGGCCCCAGCATTTT
J gene: TRBJ2-7; clone size: few; D gene: NA; V gene: TRBV19; CDR3 protein: CASSTSGRGEQYF; CDR3 DNA: TGTGCCAGTAGTACTAGCGGCAGGGGCGAGCAGTACTTC
J gene: TRBJ1-5; clone size: many; D gene: TRBD1; V gene: TRBV28; CDR3 protein: CASNDRAQPQHF; CDR3 DNA: TGTGCCAGCAATGACAGGGCTCAGCCCCAGCATTTT
J gene: TRBJ2-1; clone size: NA; D gene: TRBD1; V gene: TRBV10-3; CDR3 protein: CAISSTGGNEQFF; CDR3 DNA: TGTGCCATCAGTTCCACAGGGGGCAATGAGCAGTTCTTC
J gene: TRBJ1-5; clone size: NA; D gene: NA; V gene: TRBV6-1; CDR3 protein: CASTDGGGWQPQHF; CDR3 DNA: TGTGCCAGCACCGACGGGGGGGGCTGGCAGCCCCAGCATTTT
J gene: TRBJ1-6; clone size: NA; D gene: TRBD1; V gene: TRBV5-4; CDR3 protein: CASSLTGGNSPLHF; CDR3 DNA: TGTGCCAGCAGCTTGACAGGGGGAAATTCACCCCTCCACTTT
J gene: TRBJ2-3; clone size: NA; D gene: NA; V gene: TRBV2; CDR3 protein: CASRRTSPDTQYF; CDR3 DNA: TGTGCCAGCAGAAGGACAAGCCCAGATACGCAGTATTTT
J gene: TRBJ1-5; clone size: NA; D gene: NA; V gene: TRBV30; CDR3 protein: CAWSVGAANQPQHF; CDR3 DNA: TGTGCCTGGAGTGTAGGGGCGGCCAATCAGCCCCAGCATTTT
J gene: TRBJ1-6; clone size: once; D gene: NA; V gene: TRBV9; CDR3 protein: CASSVGKDRIFPSPLHF; CDR3 DNA: TGTGCCAGCAGCGTGGGGAAAGACAGAATTTTTCCTTCACCCCTCCACTTT
J gene: TRBJ2-7; clone size: NA; D gene: TRBD1; V gene: TRBV10-1; CDR3 protein: CASSEGTGGAYEQYF; CDR3 DNA: TGCGCCAGCAGTGAAGGGACAGGGGGCGCCTACGAGCAGTACTTC
J gene: TRBJ1-1; clone size: NA; D gene: TRBD1; V gene: TRBV12-3/TRBV12-4; CDR3 protein: CASSFRRGAEAFF; CDR3 DNA: TGTGCCAGCAGTTTTCGCAGGGGGGCTGAAGCTTTCTTT
J gene: TRBJ2-2; clone size: NA; D gene: NA; V gene: TRBV4-1; CDR3 protein: CASSPRTATGELFF; CDR3 DNA: TGCGCCAGCAGCCCCCGGACAGCTACCGGGGAGCTGTTTTTT
J gene: TRBJ1-6; clone size: NA; D gene: TRBD1; V gene: TRBV7-2; CDR3 protein: CASSKPGTGLPIGNSPLHF; CDR3 DNA: TGTGCCAGCAGCAAACCCGGGACAGGGCTTCCTATCGGTAATTCACCCCTCCACTTT
J gene: TRBJ2-3; clone size: NA; D gene: NA; V gene: TRBV10-3; CDR3 protein: CAISESAHADTQYF; CDR3 DNA: TGTGCCATCAGTGAGTCAGCGCATGCAGATACGCAGTATTTT